This passage covers 26 T cell receptor beta chains from one sample sequenced in a study of T cells expressing NK-cell markers (dated by TCRdb to the early 2020s). The method behind the library was 5' RACE. Sequencing relied on an Illumina HiSeq 2000. TCRdb reprocessed the reads and assigns one entry to each CDR3 protein sequence, leaving out DNA. For this sample, the table gives under 500,000 distinct CDR3 sequences. Jointly, the top ten make up roughly 7.2% of the sample. The source material was blood T cells: a sorted CD56 or NKG2C T cell subset, CD4+ or CD8+ T cells, or bulk PBMC T cells (not recorded which). The receptors derive from a woman aged 18 to 75 in good health.

The chain combines TRBV5-1 with TRBJ1-2; TCRdb names TRBD1, which stays unverified in the absence of DNA. There are 13 residues in the CDR3. Germline V gene sequence: CDR1 SGHRS, CDR2 YFSETQ. The CDR3 is CASSFTGLDGYTF. Based on the CDR3 plus reference TRBV5-1 and TRBJ1-2, the full variable domain is KAGVTQTPRYLIKTRGQQVTLSCSPISGHRSVSWYQQTPGQGLQFLFEYFSETQRNKGNFPGRFSGRQFSNSRSEMNVSTLELGDSALYLCASSFTGLDGYTFGSGTRLTVV.

V and J are TRBV11-2 and TRBJ2-1; TCRdb picks TRBD2, but there is no DNA to check that call. Germline CDR1 is SGHAT and CDR2 is FQNNGV. CDR3 size: 15 residues. This CDR3 is CASRVGLAVYNEQFF. The variable domain in full, completed from reference TRBV11-2 and TRBJ2-1, reads EAGVAQSPRYKIIEKRQSVAFWCNPISGHATLYWYQQILGQGPKLLIQFQNNGVVDDSQLPKDRFSAERLKGVDSTLKIQPAKLEDSAVYLCASRVGLAVYNEQFFGPGTRLTVL.

The rearrangement joins TRBV4-1 to TRBJ2-1; TCRdb picks TRBD1, but there is no DNA to check that call. This CDR3 has 16 amino acids. Germline V gene sequence: CDR1 MGHRA, CDR2 YSYEKL. The CDR3 spells CASTPGGRDLYNEQFF.

The rearrangement joins TRBV29-1 to TRBJ2-1; TCRdb calls TRBD2, which cannot be checked without DNA. The CDR3 length is 15 residues. Germline V lookup: CDR1 SQVTM, CDR2 ANQGSEA. The CDR3 region is CSVLRLAGGRNEQFF.

The genes are TRBV5-1 and TRBJ2-1; with no DNA, the TCRdb D assignment of TRBD2 cannot be verified. The CDR3 is 12 amino acids. CDR1 is SGHRS, CDR2 YFSETQ, per germline. CDR3 loop: CASSSPEDEQFF.

V and J are TRBV12-3 or TRBV12-4 and TRBJ2-3; TCRdb outputs TRBD2, but without DNA this stays unchecked. CDR3 length: 15 residues. CDR3 residues: CASSFGSGNTDTQYF.

This sequence joins TRBV6-2 or TRBV6-3 and TRBJ2-1; the D call of TRBD1 rests on TCRdb alone, since no DNA is present to check it. CDR3 size: 13 residues. Germline V gene lookup returns CDR1 MNHEY and CDR2 SVGEGT. CDR3 in amino acids: CASISPGINEQFF.

The CDR3 is CATSRDRTHSNQPQHF. This sequence joins TRBV15 and TRBJ1-5. From germline, CDR1 is LNHNV and CDR2 YYDKDF (reference sequence). This CDR3 comprises 16 residues.

The chain links TRBV7-2 to TRBJ2-3; TCRdb outputs TRBD2, but without DNA this stays unchecked. Germline V lookup: CDR1 SGHTA, CDR2 FQGNSA. This CDR3 is 16 amino acids long. The CDR3 spells CASSSQVVGSTDTQYF.

The V and J genes are TRBV5-1 and TRBJ2-1; TCRdb outputs TRBD2, but without DNA this stays unchecked. Germline V gives CDR1 SGHRS, CDR2 YFSETQ. The CDR3 has 14 amino acids. The CDR3 here is CASRKMGTNNEQFF.

The CDR3 sequence: CSASPTGVDEKLFF. V is TRBV20-1 and J is TRBJ1-4; TCRdb picks TRBD1, but there is no DNA to check that call. The CDR3 length is 14 residues. CDR1 DFQATT and CDR2 SNEGSKA come from the germline V gene (reference sequence).

The rearrangement links TRBV7-9 to TRBJ2-2; as DNA is missing, the TRBD2 call by TCRdb cannot be tested. CDR1 is SEHNR and CDR2 is FQNEAQ in the germline V gene (reference sequence). This CDR3 region has 15 residues. CDR3 residues: CASSTTSGKSGELFF.

This sequence joins TRBV5-1 and TRBJ1-1. The germline V gene has CDR1 SGHRS and CDR2 YFSETQ. The CDR3 is made up of 14 amino acids. CDR3 loop: CASSPLQSNTEAFF.

J is TRBJ2-7 and V is TRBV27; TCRdb selects TRBD1, and the lack of DNA leaves this call unchecked. CDR3 length: 13 amino acids. Germline CDR1 and CDR2: MNHEY and SMNVEV (reference sequence). The CDR3 is CASGGGRIYEQYF.

This chain links TRBV20-1 with TRBJ1-1; absent DNA, TCRdb's TRBD1 call cannot be checked. The CDR3 contains 15 residues. Looked up from germline, CDR1 is DFQATT and CDR2 is SNEGSKA (reference sequence). This CDR3 is CSAREWTGKNTEAFF.

The V and J genes are TRBV4-3 and TRBJ2-1; lacking DNA, the TRBD1 call made by TCRdb goes unchecked. This CDR3 comprises 18 residues. The V gene's germline CDR1 is LGHNA and CDR2 YSLEER. CDR3 region: CASSQDATGVEPYNEQFF.

The rearrangement uses TRBV20-1 and TRBJ2-7; TCRdb's D gene call, TRBD2, goes unchecked for lack of DNA. Germline CDR1 and CDR2: DFQATT and SNEGSKA (reference sequence). The CDR3 runs 14 residues. The CDR3 protein is CSATFLLAFNEQYF.

This rearrangement joins TRBV12-3 or TRBV12-4 to TRBJ2-5; the TCRdb D gene call, TRBD1, has no DNA to confirm it. This CDR3 spans 14 amino acids. CDR3 loop: CVSNDRDFQETQYF.

The chain is built from TRBV12-3 or TRBV12-4 and TRBJ2-3; TCRdb selects TRBD2, and the lack of DNA leaves this call unchecked. This CDR3 spans 15 amino acids. CDR3 amino acids: CASSARLAGTDTQYF.

The chain couples TRBV12-3 or TRBV12-4 to TRBJ1-2. This CDR3 has 13 amino acids. CDR3 in amino acids: CASTHDWLYGYTF.

The rearrangement joins TRBV5-1 to TRBJ2-5; TCRdb indicates TRBD2, and absent DNA this call remains unverified. Germline V CDR1 and CDR2: SGHRS, YFSETQ. CDR3 length: 14 amino acids. CDR3 loop: CASDPSGSMETQYF.

This chain joins TRBV20-1 and TRBJ2-1; TCRdb indicates TRBD2, and absent DNA this call remains unverified. Germline CDR1 DFQATT, CDR2 SNEGSKA (reference sequence). This CDR3 is built from 19 residues. CDR3: CSARDRTASGRALGDEQFF.

V is TRBV27 and J is TRBJ2-1; TCRdb picks TRBD1, but there is no DNA to check that call. The CDR3 is made up of 14 amino acids. CDR1 and CDR2 from the germline V gene are MNHEY and SMNVEV (reference sequence). The CDR3 spells CASSSYRVSNEQFF.

The chain combines TRBV29-1 with TRBJ1-1. Germline V gene sequence: CDR1 SQVTM, CDR2 ANQGSEA. The CDR3 covers 14 residues. This CDR3 is CSVVFWDRNTEAFF.

V and J are TRBV10-3 and TRBJ1-3. Germline values: CDR1 ENHRY, CDR2 SYGVKD. The CDR3 runs to 14 residues. Here the CDR3 reads CAISEGGDKNTIYF.

The chain carries TRBV10-3 and TRBJ2-5; the TCRdb call, TRBD1, lacks DNA for checking. CDR3 length: 15 residues. The germline CDR1 and CDR2 sequences are ENHRY and SYGVKD. The CDR3: CAISGRDKGEETQYF.